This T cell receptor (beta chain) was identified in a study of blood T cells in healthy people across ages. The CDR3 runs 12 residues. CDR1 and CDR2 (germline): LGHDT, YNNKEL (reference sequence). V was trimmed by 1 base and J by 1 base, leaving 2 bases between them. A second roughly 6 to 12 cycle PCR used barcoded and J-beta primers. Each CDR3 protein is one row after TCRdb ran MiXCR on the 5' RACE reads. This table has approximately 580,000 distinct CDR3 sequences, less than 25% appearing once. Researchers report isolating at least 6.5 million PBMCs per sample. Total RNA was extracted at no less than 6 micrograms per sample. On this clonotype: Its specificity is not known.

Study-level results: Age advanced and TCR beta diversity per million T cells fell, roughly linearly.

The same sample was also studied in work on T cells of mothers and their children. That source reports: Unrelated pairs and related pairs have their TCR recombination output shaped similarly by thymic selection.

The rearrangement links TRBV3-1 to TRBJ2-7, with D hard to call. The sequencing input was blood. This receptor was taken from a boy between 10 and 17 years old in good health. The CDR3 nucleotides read TGTGCCAGCAGCCAAGCGTCCTACGAGCAGTACTTC. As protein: CASSQASYEQYF.